This TCR beta chain was profiled in a study of T cell changes during pregnancy in multiple sclerosis. Profiling relied on immunoSEQ multiplex PCR, and the TCRdb table lists in-frame clones only, not all of them. The table lists tens of thousands of clones, about 91% of them singletons. Concerning this clone itself: Other DNA sequences in this sample translate to the same CDR3.

The CDR3 totals 13 residues. Germline assignment: CDR1 MNHEY and CDR2 SMNVEV (reference sequence). V gave up 3 bases and J gave up 1 base, with 6 bases separating them. The specimen comprised peripheral blood, sampled after pregnancy. The chain joins TRBV27 to TRBJ1-1; no definite D call. The sequence derives from a female donor with multiple sclerosis, enrolled in a pregnancy study. The DNA for the CDR3 is TGTGCCAGCAGTTTGACGGGGAACACTGAAGCTTTCTTT. It codes for CASSLTGNTEAFF.